This T cell receptor (beta chain) was identified in a study of blood T cell repertoires in COVID-19. As for the study in general: Specimens from acute and convalescent COVID-19 originated in the United States, Italy and Spain. PBMCs, B-cell-depleted T cells, or T cells provided the cDNA or gDNA that made up the material.

In the authors' workflow: Reference gene primer amplification gave estimated nucleated cell counts. TCRdb keeps only in-frame clones here, not all; method: immunoSEQ multiplex PCR. The V and J calls and clone size are taken from that table; D and trimming were inferred from the DNA. This sample has about 170,000 clones, with about four fifths found just once. This clone was recorded a few times. The DNA is left out, because the CDR3 cannot be placed on it with certainty; the CDR3 is given as TCRdb lists it. Both ends counted, the CDR3 spans 20 residues. Sequenced sample: peripheral blood. This receptor was identified in a woman of 80 years or more with acute or convalescent COVID-19. The chain employs TRBV21-1 and TRBJ2-2; the D call in the table, TRBD1, was not verified against the DNA. TRBV21-1 has pseudogene status. The CDR3 spells CASSDLSWGQGICHTGELFF.